One and the same sample provided the 16 T cell receptor beta chains below, sequenced in a study of radiation and T cells in renal cell carcinoma. TCRdb keeps only in-frame clones here, not all; method: immunoSEQ multiplex PCR. This table has about 59,000 clones, approximately 80% appearing once. The time point: baseline pretreatment blood. Treatment noted: 15 Gy SBRT to primary tumor, nephrectomy 4 weeks later. Material: blood, obtained from a patient whose treatment included radiotherapy and nephrectomy. These receptors all come from a man in his fifties or sixties with renal cell carcinoma.

The rearrangement uses TRBV5-5 and TRBJ1-1; 8 nucleotides line up with TRBD1. The CDR3 spans 16 residues. Germline V gene lookup returns CDR1 SGHKS and CDR2 YYEKEE (reference sequence). The V gene end was trimmed by 2 bases and the J gene end by 0 bases; junction bases not matched to a gene: 6. The CDR3 sequence: CASSLADRAMNTEAFF. For the CDR3, the DNA is TGTGCCAGCAGCTTAGCGGACAGGGCCATGAACACTGAAGCTTTCTTT.

The J gene is TRBJ2-2, the V gene TRBV5-1, with D possibly matching TRBD1 (6 bases). Germline CDR1 SGHRS, CDR2 YFSETQ. V dropped 3 bases and J dropped 0 bases, with 12 bases sitting between them. The CDR3 is 16 amino acids. DNA of the CDR3: TGCGCCAGCAGCTGGACCGGGACAACGAACACCGGGGAGCTGTTTTTT. Residues: CASSWTGTTNTGELFF.

The chain joins TRBV14 to TRBJ2-2, with a tentative D call TRBD2 (5 bases). The CDR3 extends over 17 amino acids. Trimming removed 4 bases from V and 5 bases from J, with 20 bases in between. Germline V lookup: CDR1 SGHDN, CDR2 FVKESK. The CDR3 sequence: CASSRLGRRSGTGELFF. DNA of the CDR3: TGTGCCAGCAGCCGCCTCGGTCGTAGATCGGGGACCGGGGAGCTGTTTTTT. Together with reference TRBV14 and TRBJ2-2, the CDR3 gives the full variable domain: EAGVTQFPSHSVIEKGQTVTLRCDPISGHDNLYWYRRVMGKEIKFLLHFVKESKQDESGMPNNRFLAERTGGTYSTLKVQPAELEDSGVYFCASSRLGRRSGTGELFFGEGSRLTVL.

This rearrangement joins TRBV29-1 to TRBJ1-2, with D possibly being TRBD1 (6 bases). Trimming shortened V by 7 bases and J by 3 bases, and 15 bases separated the two germline ends. Per the germline V gene, CDR1 is SQVTM and CDR2 is ANQGSEA. The CDR3 is made up of 13 amino acids. In nucleotides, the CDR3 is TGCAGCGCCGCGGAGGGGGTCGACTATGGCTACACCTTC. Encoded protein: CSAAEGVDYGYTF.

The V call is TRBV18, the J call TRBJ1-2; 7 nucleotides line up with TRBD1. V was clipped by 3 bases and J by 11 bases; unmatched bases: 6. The CDR3 extends over 12 amino acids. Germline V gene lookup returns CDR1 KGHSH and CDR2 LQKENI. This CDR3 is CASSPTGEGYTF. CDR3 sequence (DNA): TGTGCCAGCTCACCCACAGGGGAAGGGTACACCTTC.

The chain employs TRBV18 and TRBJ1-5; D may be TRBD1 (6 bases). Germline CDR1 is KGHSH and CDR2 is LQKENI. V was cut by 1 base and J by 5 bases, with 12 bases left in between. The CDR3 covers 15 residues. The CDR3 is CASSPLRGWDQPQHF. In DNA form, the CDR3 reads TGTGCCAGCTCACCACTAAGGGGGTGGGATCAGCCCCAGCATTTT.

The chain recombines TRBV7-9 with TRBJ1-2; tentative D call: TRBD1 (6 bases). CDR1 SEHNR and CDR2 FQNEAQ come from the germline V gene (reference sequence). The length of the CDR3 is 15 residues. With 5 bases removed from V and 4 bases from J, the gap between germline ends came to 17 bases. Here the CDR3 reads CASSLMSDSTYGYTF. CDR3 bases: TGTGCCAGCAGCCTAATGTCGGACAGCACCTATGGCTACACCTTC.

This chain links TRBV11-3 with TRBJ2-1; D may be TRBD2 (6 bases). CDR3 length: 15 residues. CDR1 and CDR2 from the germline V gene are SGHNT and YENEEA. The V end was cut by 8 bases, the J end by 3 bases, with 17 bases between. The CDR3 region is CASHLGGKVYNEQFF. For the CDR3, the DNA is TGTGCCAGCCACCTCGGAGGGAAGGTCTACAATGAGCAGTTCTTC.

The CDR3 protein is CASSILTSGRTGELFF. For the CDR3, the DNA is TGTGCCAGTAGTATCCTGACTAGCGGGAGGACCGGGGAGCTGTTTTTT. This chain links TRBV19 with TRBJ2-2; TRBD2 agrees at 13 bases. The CDR3 length is 16 residues. Germline trimming cut 3 bases from V and 5 bases from J; bases unmatched to any gene: 3. Looked up from germline, CDR1 is LNHDA and CDR2 is SQIVND (reference sequence).

The V and J genes are TRBV6-5 and TRBJ1-3; 7 bases match TRBD1. V trimming: 6 bases; J trimming: 0 bases; junction bases outside the gene matches: 5. Germline V gene data show CDR1 as MNHEY and CDR2 as SVGAGI. The CDR3 is made up of 15 amino acids. The CDR3 nucleotides read TGTGCCAGCAGGATGGACAGGAGCTCTGGAAACACCATATATTTT. It yields the protein CASRMDRSSGNTIYF.

The chain has TRBV6-6 and TRBJ1-5, with D perhaps TRBD1 (5 bases). V lost 6 bases and J lost 4, with 13 bases in between. CDR1 MNHNY and CDR2 SVGAGI come from the germline V gene (reference sequence). The CDR3 contains 14 residues. As DNA, the CDR3 is TGTGCCAGCAGGGGACCCGAGGGGAATCAGCCCCAGCATTTT. This codes for CASRGPEGNQPQHF.

The genes are TRBV21-1 and TRBJ1-5; the table gives TRBD1 as D, unverified against the DNA. TRBV21-1 is labeled a pseudogene. The CDR3 is 15 amino acids. The CDR3 nucleotides are TGTGCCAGCAGCCCCTTCCGGGACAACAATCAGCCCCAGCATTTT. Translating it yields CASSPFRDNNQPQHF.

The chain joins TRBV9 to TRBJ2-3, with 8 bases matching TRBD2. Germline CDR1 SGDLS, CDR2 YYNGEE. Germline trimming cut 3 bases from V and 4 bases from J; bases unmatched to any gene: 1. The CDR3 is 13 residues long. The CDR3 is CASSGSGADTQYF. The CDR3 DNA follows: TGTGCCAGCAGCGGTAGCGGGGCAGATACGCAGTATTTT.

This chain connects TRBV5-1 to TRBJ2-6; a possible D gene is TRBD1 (6 bases). The CDR3 length is 21 residues. Germline-derived CDR1 and CDR2 are SGHRS and YFSETQ. V lost 4 bases, J lost 0 bases, and 26 bases lay in between. The CDR3 region has the DNA TGCGCCAGCAGCCCCTACACTCGGACAGCGACTCATAACTCTGGGGCCAACGTCCTGACTTTC. This sequence encodes CASSPYTRTATHNSGANVLTF.

The chain recombines TRBV18 with TRBJ2-7; D not resolved. This CDR3 is built from 15 residues. V gave up 0 bases and J gave up 2 bases, with 11 bases separating them. Germline-derived CDR1 and CDR2 are KGHSH and LQKENI. DNA for the CDR3: TGTGCCAGCTCACCACCCTCCGGATCACCCTACGAGCAGTACTTC. Residues: CASSPPSGSPYEQYF.

The V call is TRBV6-6, the J call TRBJ2-7; D is tentatively TRBD1 or TRBD2 (5 bases each). Trimming stripped 8 bases from V and 6 bases from J, with 17 bases between. Germline V gene sequence: CDR1 MNHNY, CDR2 SVGAGI (reference sequence). CDR3 length equals 13 residues. CDR3 bases: TGTGCCAGCCTAGCAGGATCCCAGGGCGAGCAGTACTTC. Its protein product is CASLAGSQGEQYF.